Following are 27 T cell receptor beta chains from one sample sequenced in a study of identical twins. One entry per CDR3 protein, called by TCRdb with MiXCR from the 5' RACE reads. Of roughly 1.6 million distinct CDR3 sequences in the sample, around 33% were seen once. What was sequenced was cord blood. The receptors come from a newborn girl in good health.

This rearrangement joins TRBV10-3 to TRBJ2-7; 11 bases are a match to TRBD1. After removal of 3 bases from V and 7 bases from J, the junction contained 5 bases not matched to a gene. CDR1 is ENHRY, CDR2 SYGVKD, per germline. This CDR3 has 14 residues. The CDR3 DNA sequence: TGTGCCATCAGTGACCGGGACAGGGGGAAGGAGCAGTACTTC. It codes for CAISDRDRGKEQYF.

This clonotype was seen a handful of times. V and J are TRBV6-5 and TRBJ2-7, with 8 nucleotides matching TRBD2. Trimming cost V 6 bases and J 1 base; bases outside gene matches: 8. Germline-derived CDR1 and CDR2 are MNHEY and SVGAGI. There are 15 residues in the CDR3. CDR3 nucleotides: TGTGCCAGCAGATTTCGGACTAGCAGATCCTACGAGCAGTACTTC. Its protein product is CASRFRTSRSYEQYF.

The chain uses TRBV5-1 and TRBJ2-7; TRBD2 is a possible D gene (6 bases). Germline V gives CDR1 SGHRS, CDR2 YFSETQ. The CDR3 has 13 residues. Deletions cut 5 bases from V and 6 bases from J, with 15 bases between. DNA for the CDR3: TGCGCCAGCAGTCGACTAGTCGGTCTCGAGCAGTACTTC. This translates into CASSRLVGLEQYF.

This clonotype was seen ten or more times. V is TRBV29-1 and J is TRBJ2-7; 8 nucleotides line up with TRBD1. This CDR3 contains 12 residues. The V and J ends lost 8 bases and 4 bases, in that order; junction bases with no gene match: 7. Germline loops: CDR1 SQVTM, CDR2 ANQGSEA. The CDR3 region has the DNA TGCAGCATCTCGGGACAGGCGTACGAGCAGTACTTC. As protein: CSISGQAYEQYF.

The table lists this clonotype with a count of one. The chain carries TRBV6-1 and TRBJ2-1; D may be TRBD1 or TRBD2 (5 bases each). This CDR3 region has 14 residues. The ends were cut back, 8 bases at V and 4 bases at J, with 15 bases in the middle. The germline V gene encodes CDR1 MNHNS and CDR2 SASEGT. CDR3 amino acids: CASCPRGEYNEQFF. For the CDR3, the DNA is TGTGCCAGCTGCCCTCGGGGCGAGTACAATGAGCAGTTCTTC.

This clonotype has more than one count but fewer than ten. The J gene is TRBJ1-2, the V gene TRBV5-1; TRBD1 matches 8 bases. The CDR3 sequence is 14 residues long. The germline gives CDR1 SGHRS, CDR2 YFSETQ. The V and J ends lost 4 bases and 5 bases, in that order; junction bases with no gene match: 7. The CDR3 is CASSLQGDGYGYTF. CDR3 DNA: TGCGCCAGCAGCCTACAGGGGGACGGGTATGGCTACACCTTC.

This clonotype was counted between two and nine times. The rearrangement uses TRBV28 and TRBJ2-1; TRBD2 agrees at 15 bases. Germline V lookup: CDR1 MDHEN, CDR2 SYDVKM. J gave up 9 bases and V 3 bases, and 3 bases lay outside the gene matches. The CDR3 totals 15 residues. The CDR3 sequence: CASSFGLAGGGEQFF. CDR3 bases: TGTGCCAGCAGTTTTGGACTAGCGGGAGGGGGTGAGCAGTTCTTC. Full variable domain (outside the CDR3, taken from reference TRBV28 and TRBJ2-1): DVKVTQSSRYLVKRTGEKVFLECVQDMDHENMFWYRQDPGLGLRLIYFSYDVKMKEKGDIPEGYSVSREKKERFSLILESASTNQTSMYLCASSFGLAGGGEQFFGPGTRLTVL.

This clonotype was counted only a few times. This chain links TRBV24-1 with TRBJ2-7; no firm D call. The CDR3 covers 15 residues. The ends were cut back, 4 bases at V and 1 base at J, with 13 bases in the middle. Germline V gene sequence: CDR1 KGHDR, CDR2 SFDVKD. The CDR3 nucleotides read TGTGCCACCAGTGAGTGTTTTGGGTTTTCCTACGAGCAGTACTTC. It encodes CATSECFGFSYEQYF.

The CDR3 sequence is CAIRPGAAYEQYF. The CDR3 DNA follows: TGTGCCATCAGACCAGGTGCAGCCTACGAGCAGTACTTC. The chain employs TRBV10-3 and TRBJ2-7; D gene unclear. The CDR3 totals 13 residues. Germline lookup yields CDR1 ENHRY and CDR2 SYGVKD. V was cut by 6 bases and J by 2 bases, with 11 bases left in between.

The chain couples TRBV6-1 to TRBJ1-1; D unclear. CDR3 length: 12 residues. CDR1 MNHNS and CDR2 SASEGT come from the germline V gene. V lost 7 bases, J lost 6 bases, and 12 bases lay in between. CDR3 protein: CASTWRGSEAFF. The CDR3 DNA is TGTGCCAGCACCTGGCGTGGGTCTGAAGCTTTCTTT.

This clonotype was observed a handful of times. The rearrangement links TRBV28 to TRBJ2-1; TRBD2 is a possible D gene (6 bases). Trimming took off 7 bases at V and 1 base at J, with 14 bases between the two ends. The CDR3 consists of 15 residues. CDR1 and CDR2 from the germline V gene are MDHEN and SYDVKM. CDR3 sequence reads: CASNLAIYSYNEQFF. In DNA form, the CDR3 reads TGTGCCAGCAATCTAGCGATATATTCCTACAATGAGCAGTTCTTC.

V gene TRBV4-1 combines with J gene TRBJ1-4; D gene ambiguous. Germline values: CDR1 MGHRA, CDR2 YSYEKL. Trimming stripped 4 bases from V and 5 bases from J, with 5 bases between. The CDR3 has 12 residues. The CDR3 DNA is TGCGCCAGCAGCCGACAAAATGAAAAACTGTTTTTT. Translated: CASSRQNEKLFF.

V is TRBV7-2 and J is TRBJ2-7; weak D call: TRBD1 (5 bases). Trimming took 2 bases from V and 3 from J, leaving 14 bases between them. Germline CDR1 reads SGHTA; CDR2 reads FQGNSA. The CDR3 is 15 residues long. CDR3 DNA sequence: TGTGCCAGCAGCTTAATGGAACTGCAGGGCTACGAGCAGTACTTC. It codes for CASSLMELQGYEQYF. Complete variable domain (other parts from reference TRBV7-2 and TRBJ2-7): GAGVSQSPSNKVTEKGKDVELRCDPISGHTALYWYRQSLGQGLEFLIYFQGNSAPDKSGLPSDRFSAERTGGSVSTLTIQRTQQEDSAVYLCASSLMELQGYEQYFGPGTRLTVT.

This clonotype was counted between two and nine times. The chain links TRBV18 to TRBJ2-1; 11 nucleotides align to TRBD2. The CDR3 has 15 residues. CDR1 and CDR2 from the germline V gene are KGHSH and LQKENI. J gave up 3 bases and V 5 bases, and 3 bases lay outside the gene matches. CDR3: CASSTTSGDYNEQFF. The DNA for the CDR3 is TGTGCCAGCTCAACGACTAGCGGGGACTACAATGAGCAGTTCTTC.

The rearrangement joins TRBV11-2 to TRBJ2-3; 8 bases align to TRBD2. This CDR3 has 16 amino acids. Per germline, CDR1 SGHAT and CDR2 FQNNGV. With 1 base clipped from V and 6 bases from J, the junction kept 9 bases outside the gene matches. The CDR3 DNA reads TGTGCCAGCAGCTTAGTAGCCAGGGGCGGGAGGGATACGCAGTATTTT. It codes for CASSLVARGGRDTQYF.

This clonotype was observed a single time. The chain joins TRBV30 to TRBJ1-1; D is unresolved. Trimming shortened V by 7 bases and J by 5 bases, and 17 bases separated the two germline ends. The germline V gene encodes CDR1 GTSNPN and CDR2 SVGIG (reference sequence). The CDR3 contains 13 residues. The CDR3 reads CASGRGSGTEAFF. CDR3 in DNA: TGTGCCTCCGGACGGGGATCTGGGACTGAAGCTTTCTTT.

This chain connects TRBV5-6 to TRBJ1-2; D gene uncertain. Germline CDR1 SGHDT, CDR2 YYEEEE. This CDR3 region has 14 residues. V shed 1 base and J shed 9 bases, with 16 bases lying between them. CDR3: CASSLLTGRRRYTF. The CDR3 region has the DNA TGTGCCAGCAGCTTGTTGACCGGCCGAAGACGCTACACCTTC.

The rearrangement uses TRBV5-5 and TRBJ2-5; 14 bases match TRBD2. V shed 0 bases, J shed 5 bases, and the junction held 9 bases outside the gene matches. This CDR3 has 18 amino acids. Looked up from germline, CDR1 is SGHKS and CDR2 is YYEKEE (reference sequence). The CDR3: CASSLGLSGLAGAETQYF. The CDR3 DNA reads TGTGCCAGCAGCTTGGGTTTGTCGGGACTAGCGGGAGCGGAGACCCAGTACTTC.

This clonotype was seen only a few times. The gene calls are TRBV6-1 and TRBJ2-7; D not resolved. The CDR3 totals 16 residues. CDR1 is MNHNS, CDR2 SASEGT, per germline. The ends were cut back, 0 bases at V and 3 bases at J, with 15 bases in the middle. CDR3 region: CASSEALYSFSYEQYF. The CDR3 DNA is TGTGCCAGCAGTGAAGCACTCTATTCCTTCAGCTACGAGCAGTACTTC.

This clonotype has more than one count but fewer than ten. This chain connects TRBV10-3 to TRBJ1-2; D unresolved. V was clipped by 2 bases and J by 9 bases, with 7 bases between them. The germline gives CDR1 ENHRY, CDR2 SYGVKD. CDR3 length: 11 amino acids. CDR3 in DNA: TGTGCCATCAGTGAGACAACCCGCTACACCTTC. This codes for CAISETTRYTF.

This clonotype was counted only a few times. The chain carries TRBV10-3 and TRBJ1-5, with D possibly TRBD1 on 5 matching bases. Trimming took off 0 bases at V and 9 bases at J, with 15 bases between the two ends. The germline gives CDR1 ENHRY, CDR2 SYGVKD. CDR3 length equals 15 residues. The CDR3 reads CAISESPGPEGPQHF. CDR3 coding DNA: TGTGCCATCAGTGAGTCGCCGGGGCCTGAAGGGCCCCAGCATTTT.

This clonotype was counted only a few times. The V and J genes are TRBV7-2 and TRBJ1-5; D gene ambiguous. V shed 3 bases and J shed 3 bases, with 9 bases lying between them. The CDR3 sequence is 14 residues long. Germline CDR1 and CDR2: SGHTA and FQGNSA. CDR3: CASSFGPINQPQHF. Here the CDR3 DNA reads TGTGCCAGCAGCTTTGGTCCGATCAATCAGCCCCAGCATTTT. The entire variable domain, with the rest obtained from reference TRBV7-2 and TRBJ1-5, is as follows: GAGVSQSPSNKVTEKGKDVELRCDPISGHTALYWYRQSLGQGLEFLIYFQGNSAPDKSGLPSDRFSAERTGGSVSTLTIQRTQQEDSAVYLCASSFGPINQPQHFGDGTRLSIL.

This clonotype was seen only a few times. The chain couples TRBV7-2 to TRBJ2-1, with TRBD2 matching over 11 bases. Germline V gene data show CDR1 as SGHTA and CDR2 as FQGNSA. With V trimmed by 3 bases and J by 7 bases, 14 bases remained unmatched. The CDR3 is 18 residues long. The CDR3 region is CASSFVPRRLAGLNEQFF. CDR3 coding DNA: TGTGCCAGCAGCTTCGTCCCTCGCAGACTAGCGGGACTGAATGAGCAGTTCTTC.

This clonotype has only a few counts. The chain employs TRBV5-6 and TRBJ2-7; TRBD2 matches 9 bases. V was clipped by 0 bases and J by 0 bases; unmatched bases: 13. The CDR3 loop spans 19 amino acids. Germline values: CDR1 SGHDT, CDR2 YYEEEE. Here the CDR3 reads CASSLGWSRFSGSSYEQYF. The CDR3 region has the DNA TGTGCCAGCAGCTTGGGATGGTCACGATTTAGCGGGAGCTCCTACGAGCAGTACTTC.

This clonotype was detected a few times. The chain combines TRBV5-1 with TRBJ2-3, with TRBD1 matching 9 bases. The CDR3 runs 14 residues. With V trimmed by 3 bases and J by 6 bases, 5 bases remained unmatched. Germline V gene lookup returns CDR1 SGHRS and CDR2 YFSETQ. This CDR3 reads CASSSTGGMDTQYF. In nucleotides, the CDR3 is TGCGCCAGCAGCTCGACAGGGGGAATGGATACGCAGTATTTT.

This clonotype was seen only a few times. The chain couples TRBV7-6 to TRBJ2-1, with 7 nucleotides matching TRBD1. CDR3 length equals 20 residues. Germline CDR1 reads SGHVS; CDR2 reads FNYEAQ. V lost 1 base and J lost 1; bases outside the gene matches: 16. CDR3: CASSLGIRTGVGSSYNEQFF. In DNA, the CDR3 is TGTGCCAGCAGCTTAGGTATTCGGACAGGTGTCGGTTCGTCCTACAATGAGCAGTTCTTC.

The chain joins TRBV20-1 to TRBJ1-5, with D possibly matching TRBD1 (5 bases). The CDR3 covers 18 residues. The V gene lost 0 bases and the J gene lost 2 bases, with 20 bases spanning the gap. The germline V gene has CDR1 DFQATT and CDR2 SNEGSKA (reference sequence). CDR3 in DNA: TGCAGTGCTAGAGAAAGGACCTTCGGCGGGGCGGGCAATCAGCCCCAGCATTTT. This encodes CSARERTFGGAGNQPQHF.